This TCR beta chain was captured in a study of cytomegalovirus exposure and HLA in healthy donors. Study-level points and caveats: About 180 TCR beta chains were listed as cytomegalovirus-associated.

Comments on this clone: Its antigen is unidentified.

Germline V gene lookup returns CDR1 LNHDA and CDR2 SQIVND (reference sequence). The CDR3 consists of 17 residues. Trimming cost V 4 bases and J 3 bases; bases outside gene matches: 12. PCR amplification relied on 60 Vbeta primers (plus 13 Jbeta primers). Method: immunoSEQ multiplex PCR; TCRdb's copy keeps in-frame clones and lacks some. The sample includes over 50,000 clones, around 83% of them seen just once. The sample comprised PBMCs. This clonotype was obtained from a man aged 40-55 years in good health and CMV-seronegative. The rearrangement joins TRBV19 to TRBJ1-5, with 7 bases matching TRBD1. This CDR3 is CASSTLGAGGTNQPQHF. CDR3 nucleotides: TGTGCCAGTAGTACCCTTGGGGCAGGGGGTACCAATCAGCCCCAGCATTTT.